The present T cell receptor (beta chain) was sequenced within a study of STAT5B mutations in CD4+ large granular lymphocyte leukemia. General study findings and limits: 8/27 top patient clones versus 2/35 control clones were TRBV06-family. Over 20% of private leukemic clonotypes occurred rarely in other patients' non-leukemic repertoires.

The trim removed 2 bases at V and 5 bases at J, leaving 6 bases unmatched. Germline CDR1 and CDR2: SGHRS and YFSETQ. This CDR3 has 15 amino acids. Control samples were healthy donors' buffy coats. This was a survey-level run. The table came from immunoSEQ multiplex PCR; TCRdb's copy has only in-frame clones and leaves some out. The profile shows about 35,000 clones, about three quarters of them singletons. Comments on this clone: The target antigen is unknown.

The V call is TRBV5-1, the J call TRBJ2-5, with 10 bases lining up with TRBD1. The sequence came from a human donor in good health. Sequencing was performed on CD4+ T cells from blood buffy coats. The CDR3 loop is CASSFTGTGDETQYF. The CDR3 nucleotides are TGCGCCAGCAGCTTCACCGGGACAGGGGATGAGACCCAGTACTTC.